Listed here are 7 T cell receptor beta chains from one sample, sequenced in a study of blood T cells in healthy people across ages. The second PCR ran roughly 6 to 11 cycles with a sample-barcoded 5' primer and J-beta primers. TCRdb analysed the 5' RACE reads with MiXCR anew, one entry per CDR3 protein. The sample holds about 680,000 distinct CDR3 sequences; roughly 50% are singletons and the top ten take 25% to 35%. The sequenced material came from blood. These receptors all come from an older woman in good health.

The chain links TRBV11-1 to TRBJ2-4; D possibly corresponds to TRBD1 (6 bases). With the DNA end fitting TRBJ2-5 better, the J assignment may be wrong. Germline V CDR1 and CDR2: SGHAT, FQDESV (reference sequence). The CDR3 consists of 15 residues. For the CDR3, the DNA is TGTGCCAGCAGCTTGTGGACAGAAGAAAAGTGGACCCAGTACTTC. Protein sequence: CASSLWTEEKWTQYF.

The V gene is TRBV9, the J gene TRBJ2-3, with TRBD1 matching over 9 bases. The germline gives CDR1 SGDLS, CDR2 YYNGEE. The CDR3 loop spans 16 amino acids. Trimming cost V 0 bases and J 3 bases; bases outside gene matches: 5. CDR3 protein: CASSVGVGQGTDTQYF. The CDR3 region has the DNA TGTGCCAGCAGCGTAGGGGTGGGACAGGGTACAGATACGCAGTATTTT.

Comment on this clonotype: Its ends do not fully match the called genes, so a read error is possible. CDR3 in amino acids: CAISEGQVVNKQFF. The CDR3, as DNA: TGTGCCATCAGTGAGGGGCAGGTGGTCAATAAGCAGTTCTTC. This chain connects TRBV10-3 to TRBJ2-1; D gene uncertain. Germline CDR1 reads ENHRY; CDR2 reads SYGVKD. CDR3 length equals 14 residues.

A single count supports this clonotype. The V call is TRBV5-8, the J call TRBJ1-2, with a possible D match to TRBD1 (5 bases). V shed 5 bases and J shed 0 bases, with 14 bases lying between them. This CDR3 contains 15 residues. Germline CDR1 reads SGHTS; CDR2 reads YDEGEE. The CDR3 DNA sequence: TGTGCCAGCAGGGGGACGGGGTTTCCTAACTATGGCTACACCTTC. Translating gives CASRGTGFPNYGYTF. Supplemented by reference TRBV5-8 and TRBJ1-2, the full variable domain reads EAGVTQSPTHLIKTRGQQATLRCSPISGHTSVYWYQQALGLGLQFLLWYDEGEERNRGNFPPRFSGRQFPNYSSELNVNALELEDSALYLCASRGTGFPNYGYTFGSGTRLTVV.

This chain joins TRBV7-8 and TRBJ2-7, with TRBD2 as a possible D gene (5 bases). This CDR3 comprises 17 residues. CDR1 is SGHVS, CDR2 FQNEAQ, per germline. Trimming left V 4 bases short and J 0 bases short, with 19 bases between. The CDR3 here is CASSSPMLARSSYEQYF. CDR3 in DNA: TGTGCCAGCAGCTCCCCTATGCTAGCCCGAAGCTCCTACGAGCAGTACTTC.

The CDR3 here is CSARRGQGEETQYF. CDR3 sequence (DNA): TGCAGTGCTAGGAGGGGGCAGGGGGAAGAGACCCAGTACTTC. The chain links TRBV20-1 to TRBJ2-5; 7 bases map to TRBD1. The CDR3 is 14 residues long. V was clipped by 3 bases and J by 3 bases; unmatched bases: 7. Germline loops: CDR1 DFQATT, CDR2 SNEGSKA (reference sequence).

This chain links TRBV29-1 with TRBJ1-2, with a possible D match to TRBD1 (6 bases). Trimming took off 0 bases at V and 8 bases at J, with 13 bases between the two ends. Germline V CDR1 and CDR2: SQVTM, ANQGSEA. This CDR3 comprises 13 residues. The chain's CDR3 is CSVEEPAGVGYTF. For the CDR3, the DNA is TGCAGCGTTGAAGAGCCAGCAGGGGTAGGCTACACCTTC.